Listed here are 10 T cell receptor beta chains from one sample, sequenced in a study of follicular helper T cells after annual influenza vaccination (dated by TCRdb to 2016 to 2017). The time point label for this specimen denotes: 2015-2016 season, 7 days after influenza vaccination. Library generation was performed with the immunoSEQ multiplex PCR assay. TCRdb holds this immuneACCESS table with in-frame rearrangements only. Some clones are missing; in checked studies, unresolved V genes explain under half, and the rest has no known cause. The sample yields roughly 5,600 clones; 84% were counted once. The ten largest clones add up to over 2% of the sample. The sequencing used CXCR5+ CD38- circulating T follicular helper cells from blood, collected 7 days after influenza vaccination. In light of the paper, this sample's cell subset or site label describes: circulating Tfh, non-naive CD4+CXCR5+PD-1+ (ICOS+CD38+ or ICOS-CD38-). The origin of the receptors is an adult who received the influenza vaccine.

This clone was observed a single time. The chain carries TRBV5-6 and TRBJ2-1, with 7 nucleotides matching TRBD2. V gave up 4 bases and J gave up 7 bases; unmatched junction bases: 11. This CDR3 is 15 amino acids long. Germline lookup yields CDR1 SGHDT and CDR2 YYEEEE. The CDR3, as DNA: TGTGCCAGCAGCCCCACAGCGGGACGGGGGAATGAGCAGTTCTTC. Amino acid sequence: CASSPTAGRGNEQFF.

The chain carries TRBV5-1 and TRBJ2-1; D assignment may be TRBD1 or TRBD2 (6 bases each). The germline CDR1 and CDR2 sequences are SGHRS and YFSETQ. CDR3 length: 14 residues. V gave up 5 bases and J gave up 5 bases, with 14 bases separating them. In DNA form, the CDR3 reads TGCGCCAGCAGACCGGGGGCCGCGAACAATGAGCAGTTCTTC. The encoded protein is CASRPGAANNEQFF.

In DNA, the CDR3 is TGTGCCAGTAGTGTCAGACAGGGGCAGGGGACCGGGGAGCTGTTTTTT. Amino acid sequence: CASSVRQGQGTGELFF. This chain connects TRBV19 to TRBJ2-2, with 8 bases aligning to TRBD1. The ends lost 5 bases at V and 5 bases at J; junction bases unmatched: 10. The CDR3 covers 16 residues. Looked up from germline, CDR1 is LNHDA and CDR2 is SQIVND (reference sequence).

In its sample, this clone was seen once. This rearrangement joins TRBV19 to TRBJ1-5; D not certain. Germline CDR1 LNHDA, CDR2 SQIVND (reference sequence). CDR3 size: 13 residues. The V end lost 4 bases, the J end lost 5 bases, and 9 bases lay between the germline ends. The CDR3 DNA is TGTGCCAGTAGTACCGACGGGTATCAGCCCCAGCATTTT. It translates to CASSTDGYQPQHF.

The chain has TRBV6-1 and TRBJ2-5; TRBD2 matches at 10 bases. The junction had 8 bases not matched to a gene; V was cut back by 2 bases and J by 5 bases. The CDR3 sequence is 16 residues long. The V gene's germline CDR1 is MNHNS and CDR2 SASEGT. Here the CDR3 DNA reads TGTGCCAGCAGTGAAATGGGAGCGGGAGGGCCGGAGACCCAGTACTTC. It translates to CASSEMGAGGPETQYF.

J is TRBJ2-1 and V is TRBV30, with 7 bases fitting TRBD2. The CDR3 runs 11 residues. The germline CDR1 and CDR2 sequences are GTSNPN and SVGIG (reference sequence). The DNA for the CDR3 is TGTGCGACTAGCAGCCACAATGAGCAGTTCTTC. This gives the protein CATSSHNEQFF.

J is TRBJ2-4 and V is TRBV19, with TRBD1 as a possible D gene (6 bases). The CDR3 has 15 amino acids. The germline V and J ends were trimmed by 8 bases and 0 bases, with 14 bases remaining between them. Germline V lookup: CDR1 LNHDA, CDR2 SQIVND (reference sequence). CDR3 region: CASATGELAKNIQYF. CDR3 coding DNA: TGTGCCAGTGCGACAGGTGAACTAGCCAAAAACATTCAGTACTTC.

This chain joins TRBV6-1 and TRBJ1-2; D gene uncertain. The germline gives CDR1 MNHNS, CDR2 SASEGT. The length of the CDR3 is 12 residues. Trimming pared 5 bases from V and 3 bases from J, leaving 7 bases between. CDR3 DNA sequence: TGTGCCAGCAGTCCGAGGGACTATGGCTACACCTTC. It specifies CASSPRDYGYTF.

The J gene is TRBJ2-7, the V gene TRBV6-1; D remains ambiguous. This CDR3 has 14 amino acids. The germline V gene encodes CDR1 MNHNS and CDR2 SASEGT. Trimming removed 8 bases at V and 3 bases at J, with 17 bases between. CDR3 nucleotide sequence: TGTGCCAGCCGCCCTGGCACGACCTACTACGAGCAGTACTTC. Translation: CASRPGTTYYEQYF.

The rearrangement links TRBV30 to TRBJ2-5; the match to TRBD2 covers 9 bases. The CDR3 runs 15 residues. Trimming removed 1 base from V and 5 bases from J; junction bases left unmatched: 8. Germline CDR1 GTSNPN, CDR2 SVGIG (reference sequence). In nucleotides, the CDR3 is TGTGCCTGGAGTGCAGCGGGGGGACTTTCTGAGACCCAGTACTTC. Residues: CAWSAAGGLSETQYF. Full variable domain (outside the CDR3, taken from reference TRBV30 and TRBJ2-5): SQTIHQWPATLVQPVGSPLSLECTVEGTSNPNLYWYRQAAGRGLQLLFYSVGIGQISSEVPQNLSASRPQDRQFILSSKKLLLSDSGFYLCAWSAAGGLSETQYFGPGTRLLVL.